A selection of T cell receptor beta chains follows, all from one sample in a study of cytomegalovirus exposure and HLA in healthy donors. Some clones are missing from TCRdb's copy, which holds only in-frame ones; the method was immunoSEQ multiplex PCR. Seen here are under 200,000 clones, roughly 87% observed once, and the top ten hold around 0.93%. Sequenced material: PBMCs. The receptors come from a woman in her 30s in good health and CMV-seronegative. Each CDR3 is given with its conserved first and last residue. The D gene is left open where the match is weak. Clone size is not always given. Where it is, it says once, few, many or a class for expanded clones.

j_call clone_size v_call d_call cdr3_aa cdr3_nt
TRBJ1-2 NA TRBV9 NA CASNLGGSVANYGYTF TGTGCCAGCAACCTAGGGGGTAGCGTAGCTAACTATGGCTACACCTTC
TRBJ2-7 NA TRBV21-1 NA CASSKTGQGYEQYF TGTGCCAGCAGCAAAACGGGACAGGGTTACGAGCAGTACTTC
TRBJ1-4 NA TRBV5-6 TRBD1 CASSLGRRGRVNEKLFF TGTGCCAGCAGCTTGGGTCGCAGGGGGCGCGTTAATGAAAAACTGTTTTTT
TRBJ1-4 few TRBV19 NA CATCEATNEKLFF TGTGCCACATGTGAGGCAACTAATGAAAAACTGTTTTTT
TRBJ2-1 NA TRBV5-4 NA CAGGRSTYNEQFF TGTGCCGGAGGTCGGAGCACCTACAATGAGCAGTTCTTC
TRBJ1-4 NA TRBV5-1 TRBD1 CASSLKTGGGIKTNEKLFF TGCGCCAGCAGCTTGAAGACAGGGGGCGGAATTAAAACTAATGAAAAACTGTTTTTT
TRBJ2-7 NA TRBV11-2 NA CASSTLRGGSSYEQYF TGTGCCAGCAGCACCCTTAGGGGCGGCAGCTCCTACGAGCAGTACTTC
TRBJ1-1 few TRBV5-1 TRBD1 CASSARDRGTEAFF TGCGCCAGCAGCGCCCGGGACAGGGGCACTGAAGCTTTCTTT
TRBJ1-3 NA TRBV27 NA CATRMGAAGNTIYF TGTGCCACCAGGATGGGGGCGGCTGGAAACACCATATATTTT
TRBJ1-5 NA TRBV7-6 NA CASSLVFDRRNQPQHF TGTGCCAGCAGCTTAGTATTTGACAGGCGTAATCAGCCCCAGCATTTT
TRBJ2-2 NA TRBV27 TRBD2 CASSLLAGGTGELFF TGTGCCAGCAGTTTATTAGCGGGCGGAACCGGGGAGCTGTTTTTT
TRBJ2-7 NA TRBV4-1 NA CASSQAGDSRGGEQYF TGCGCCAGCAGCCAAGCTGGGGACAGCCGGGGGGGCGAGCAGTACTTC
TRBJ2-5 NA TRBV29-1 NA CSVAAGQETQYF TGCAGCGTTGCCGCAGGCCAAGAGACCCAGTACTTC
TRBJ1-2 NA TRBV15 NA CATSRDGGGFYGYTF TGTGCCACCAGCAGAGATGGGGGGGGTTTCTATGGCTACACCTTC
TRBJ1-2 NA TRBV7-8 NA CASTLEGGGLYGYTF TGTGCCAGCACCCTCGAGGGCGGGGGCCTCTATGGCTACACCTTC
TRBJ1-1 once TRBV6-1 NA CASSTPPQGGEAFF TGTGCCAGCAGTACGCCACCCCAGGGAGGTGAAGCTTTCTTT
TRBJ2-5 NA TRBV21-1 NA CASSNIRAGQGVLVLYQETQYF TGTGCCAGCAGCAATATCCGCGCAGGACAGGGGGTGTTAGTCCTTTACCAAGAGACCCAGTACTTC
TRBJ2-5 NA TRBV4-1 TRBD2 CASSQVPSSGVLETQYF TGCGCCAGCAGCCAAGTTCCGTCTAGCGGGGTTCTCGAGACCCAGTACTTC
TRBJ2-7 NA TRBV27 TRBD2 CASSQTSGGASYEQYF TGTGCCAGCAGTCAGACTAGCGGGGGGGCCTCCTACGAGCAGTACTTC
TRBJ2-7 NA TRBV4-2 NA CASSQDSRDTFSYEQYF TGTGCCAGCAGCCAAGATTCCCGGGACACATTCTCCTACGAGCAGTACTTC
TRBJ2-7 NA TRBV6-5 NA CASRPQGWRSYEQYF TGTGCCAGCAGGCCCCAGGGATGGAGATCTTACGAGCAGTACTTC
TRBJ2-1 NA TRBV5-4 TRBD2 CASSLVLLAGVYEQFF TGTGCCAGCAGCTTGGTGCTACTAGCGGGAGTCTATGAGCAGTTCTTC
TRBJ1-1 NA TRBV7-9 NA CASSFGDRGRITEAFF TGTGCCAGCAGCTTTGGCGATAGGGGGAGAATCACTGAAGCTTTCTTT
TRBJ2-1 NA TRBV4-2 NA CASSQEGGGSPNEQFF TGTGCCAGCAGCCAAGAAGGGGGGGGGAGCCCCAATGAGCAGTTCTTC
TRBJ2-7 NA TRBV25-1 TRBD1 CASSSRDRGSPGQYF TGTGCCAGCAGTAGCCGGGACAGGGGGTCTCCGGGGCAGTACTTC
TRBJ1-2 NA TRBV19 TRBD1 CASRGQFNYTF TGTGCCAGTAGGGGACAGTTTAACTACACCTTC
TRBJ2-3 NA TRBV5-1 NA CASSLLDPDTQYF TGCGCCAGCAGCTTACTAGACCCAGATACGCAGTATTTT
TRBJ2-3 NA TRBV5-1 TRBD2 CASSLELAGVQDTQYF TGCGCCAGCAGCTTGGAACTAGCGGGAGTGCAAGATACGCAGTATTTT
TRBJ2-7 NA TRBV27 TRBD2 CASSPGTSGNYEQYF TGTGCCAGCAGCCCCGGGACTAGCGGGAACTACGAGCAGTACTTC
TRBJ2-7 NA TRBV7-3 NA CASSLPPGEQYF TGTGCCAGCAGCTTACCCCCGGGCGAGCAGTACTTC
TRBJ2-7 NA TRBV6-5 TRBD1 CASRSDRGRGEQYF TGTGCCAGCAGATCCGACAGGGGGCGAGGGGAGCAGTACTTC
TRBJ1-4 NA TRBV6-5 TRBD1 CASSSWTGGGEKLFF TGTGCCAGCAGTTCCTGGACAGGGGGCGGTGAAAAACTGTTTTTT
TRBJ2-4 NA TRBV5-1 TRBD1 CASTLPGGNIQYF TGCGCCAGCACCCTCCCAGGGGGAAACATTCAGTACTTC
TRBJ1-5 few TRBV2 NA CASRKQIGGNQPQHF TGTGCCAGCAGAAAACAGATCGGGGGCAATCAGCCCCAGCATTTT
TRBJ1-5 NA TRBV19 NA CASSQYSNQPQHF TGTGCCAGTAGTCAGTATAGCAATCAGCCCCAGCATTTT
TRBJ1-5 NA TRBV28 NA CASTLESQPQHF TGTGCCAGCACCCTAGAGAGTCAGCCCCAGCATTTT